These 11 T cell receptor beta chains were sequenced from one sample in a study of control samples from healthy donors and cancer patients. The method was immunoSEQ multiplex PCR; TCRdb's version includes in-frame clones alone and lacks a portion of them. The sample lists under 80,000 clones; 94% were seen once. What was sequenced was blood. All receptors come from a woman aged 40 to 49 in good health.

Points on this clone: At the DNA level, this CDR3 is encoded by other sequences in the same sample as well. J is TRBJ2-5 and V is TRBV2; D is ambiguous. Germline CDR1 reads SNHLY; CDR2 reads FYNNEI. CDR3 length equals 14 residues. V was cut by 4 bases and J by 2 bases, with 11 bases left in between. The CDR3 region has the DNA TGTGCCAGCAGTGGGAATCGGTCGCAAGAGACCCAGTACTTC. As protein: CASSGNRSQETQYF.

This chain joins TRBV11-2 and TRBJ2-5, with a tentative D call TRBD1 (6 bases). CDR1 and CDR2 from the germline V gene are SGHAT and FQNNGV. The germline V and J ends were trimmed by 5 bases and 5 bases, with 12 bases remaining between them. The CDR3 sequence is 13 residues long. This chain's CDR3 is CASSPTGTETQYF. The CDR3 DNA is TGTGCCAGCAGCCCTACAGGGACGGAGACCCAGTACTTC.

The chain recombines TRBV5-5 with TRBJ2-5, with 8 positions matching TRBD2. This CDR3 spans 16 amino acids. CDR1 SGHKS and CDR2 YYEKEE come from the germline V gene (reference sequence). J lost 0 bases, V lost 0 bases, and 4 bases had no gene match. The DNA of the CDR3 is TGTGCCAGCAGCTTGGGTAGCGGGACGTACCAAGAGACCCAGTACTTC. As protein: CASSLGSGTYQETQYF.

This rearrangement joins TRBV21-1 to TRBJ2-7; the table's D call of TRBD2 was not tested on the DNA. TRBV21-1 is marked as a pseudogene. The CDR3 is 16 residues long. The CDR3 DNA is TGTGCCAGCAGCAACCCGACTAGCGGGGGTAGGAACGAGCAGTACTTC. Translation gives CASSNPTSGGRNEQYF.

The genes are TRBV28 and TRBJ2-3; 7 nucleotides line up with TRBD1. Trimming at V came to 6 bases and at J to 1 base, leaving 7 bases not matched to a gene. Germline V gene sequence: CDR1 MDHEN, CDR2 SYDVKM. This CDR3 is 15 amino acids long. DNA of the CDR3: TGTGCCAGCAGCCAAAGGGGGCTAGGCACAGATACGCAGTATTTT. This gives the protein CASSQRGLGTDTQYF.

The chain's CDR3 is CASSPTTGDGYTF. For the CDR3, the DNA is TGTGCCAGCTCACCAACGACAGGGGATGGCTACACCTTC. The chain is built from TRBV18 and TRBJ1-2; 8 bases map to TRBD1. Germline CDR1 is KGHSH and CDR2 is LQKENI. This CDR3 contains 13 residues. Trimming removed 2 bases from V and 6 bases from J; junction bases left unmatched: 2. The entire variable domain, with the rest obtained from reference TRBV18 and TRBJ1-2, is as follows: NAGVMQNPRHLVRRRGQEARLRCSPMKGHSHVYWYRQLPEEGLKFMVYLQKENIIDESGMPKERFSAEFPKEGPSILRIQQVVRGDSAAYFCASSPTTGDGYTFGSGTRLTVV.

V usage is TRBV6-5 and J usage is TRBJ2-7, with a tentative D call TRBD2 (5 bases). The CDR3 extends over 14 amino acids. Trimming removed 6 bases at V and 0 bases at J, with 12 bases between. The germline V gene encodes CDR1 MNHEY and CDR2 SVGAGI. For the CDR3, the DNA is TGTGCCAGCAGCCTTGGACTGAGCTCCTACGAGCAGTACTTC. Its protein is CASSLGLSSYEQYF.

The chain couples TRBV4-1 to TRBJ1-1, with D unresolved. CDR3 length: 13 residues. From germline, CDR1 is MGHRA and CDR2 YSYEKL. V was cut by 4 bases and J by 6 bases, with 12 bases left in between. The CDR3 DNA reads TGCGCCAGCAGCCTAGCCGCGGGGTCTGAAGCTTTCTTT. It is translated as CASSLAAGSEAFF.

The chain employs TRBV7-2 and TRBJ1-5; no definite D call. V was clipped by 1 base and J by 0 bases, with 1 base between them. The CDR3 spans 13 residues. CDR1 is SGHTA, CDR2 FQGNSA, per germline. The CDR3 DNA reads TGTGCCAGCAGCTTAGTTAGCAATCAGCCCCAGCATTTT. Translated: CASSLVSNQPQHF. Looking up the rest from reference TRBV7-2 and TRBJ1-5 gives the full variable domain: GAGVSQSPSNKVTEKGKDVELRCDPISGHTALYWYRQSLGQGLEFLIYFQGNSAPDKSGLPSDRFSAERTGGSVSTLTIQRTQQEDSAVYLCASSLVSNQPQHFGDGTRLSIL.

This clone was recorded a few times. This chain joins TRBV6-5 and TRBJ1-6; D perhaps matches TRBD1 (6 bases). Trimming removed 2 bases from V and 6 bases from J, with 11 bases in between. Germline CDR1 reads MNHEY; CDR2 reads SVGAGI. This CDR3 contains 15 residues. The CDR3 loop reads CASSYGEQGNSPLHF. In nucleotides, the CDR3 is TGTGCCAGCAGTTACGGGGAACAGGGTAATTCACCCCTCCACTTT.

The CDR3 sequence: CASSFPGRYYGYTF. The CDR3 coding sequence is TGTGCCAGCAGCTTCCCGGGACGGTACTATGGCTACACCTTC. The chain is built from TRBV6-2 or TRBV6-3 and TRBJ1-2; possibly TRBD1 for D (5 bases). The germline V gene has CDR1 MNHEY and CDR2 SVGEGT. V gave up 6 bases and J gave up 3 bases, with 14 bases separating them. The CDR3 covers 14 residues.